This note documents a single TCR beta chain sequence. Its cognate antigen has yet to be identified. No base-level quality is on record; no much larger clone is a single base apart. TCRbeta CDR3 regions were amplified from genomic DNA by means of the immunoSEQ Assay, a bias-controlled multiplex PCR. On the study's bioinformatics: Nucleated cell counts per sample were estimated from amplification of reference gene primers within the assay. Sequence reads were collapsed and filtered to measure the absolute abundance of every unique TCRbeta CDR3 rearrangement. For each sample, productive Simpson clonality was calculated as the square root of Simpson's diversity index over productive rearrangements. TCRdb took this table from immuneACCESS and kept in-frame rearrangements with V and J called. Such tables lack part of the clones; where checked against another copy, unresolved V genes explain under half of the gap, and the rest is unexplained. V and J calls and clone size follow that table, whereas D and trimming were derived from the DNA. The sample has more than 300,000 clones on record, 70% to 90% of them singletons. The ten most abundant clones make up around 5.9% of the sample.

The data stem from a study of blood T cell repertoires in COVID-19 (TCRdb year 2020). Regarding the study in general: Samples covering the acute and convalescent phases of COVID-19 were provided by collaborators in the United States, Italy and Spain. The prospective study material was composed of cDNA or gDNA derived from T cells, B-cell-depleted T cells, or PBMCs. The sample metadata nearly always contained a de-identified subject ID, COVID-19 status, age in years and sex. Deeply sampled blood TCRbeta repertoires from subjects exposed to, actively infected with, or recovered from COVID-19 were included in the dataset. Where HLA class I and class II types were available, the types were taken from metadata supplied by the sample provider, not from assay-based typing. The samples were drawn from the first 160 participants of the ongoing ImmuneRACE study and from under 1,500 subjects provided by 6 global collaborators. The repertoires were made available in a free public database intended to serve as a resource for research on the immune response to SARS-CoV-2. What the work shows at the level of the full study, not this receptor alone: The quantity of clinical and demographic metadata differed by source and by participant and was supplied without curation.

CDR3 length: 16 amino acids, cysteine to phenylalanine. The CDR3 DNA has 48 bases and is translated from base 1. V loses 7 bases at its end and J loses 5 bases; junction bases beyond the gene matches: 15. CDR1 is given as PRHDT and CDR2 as FYEKMQ, both from the germline V gene (reference sequence). Enrolling through a virtual design, the prospective study's participants ranged in age from roughly 18 to 90 years and lived across around 25 United States geographic areas. Cohort assignment in the prospective study relied on participant-reported clinical history from a screening survey and a study questionnaire. Recovered participants in ImmuneRACE Cohort 3 were defined by two consecutive negative NP/OP PCR tests, clearance by a healthcare professional, or resolution of symptoms. Each participant in the prospective study had whole blood, serum and a nasopharyngeal or oropharyngeal swab collected by mobile phlebotomists. Additional blood draws and questionnaires over an approximately 2-month period could optionally be provided by prospective study participants. Blood samples from the prospective study were shipped frozen or at room temperature prior to DNA extraction.

The sequence is built from TRBV13 and TRBJ1-2; 8 junctional bases match TRBD1. Sequencing input: PBMCs or T cells enriched from blood (not recorded which). The clonotype was recovered from a woman aged 25 to 39 who had recovered from COVID-19. The CDR3 corresponds to CASTSMDRAKWYGYTF. The nucleotides read TGTGCCAGCACCTCCATGGACAGGGCGAAGTGGTATGGCTACACCTTC.